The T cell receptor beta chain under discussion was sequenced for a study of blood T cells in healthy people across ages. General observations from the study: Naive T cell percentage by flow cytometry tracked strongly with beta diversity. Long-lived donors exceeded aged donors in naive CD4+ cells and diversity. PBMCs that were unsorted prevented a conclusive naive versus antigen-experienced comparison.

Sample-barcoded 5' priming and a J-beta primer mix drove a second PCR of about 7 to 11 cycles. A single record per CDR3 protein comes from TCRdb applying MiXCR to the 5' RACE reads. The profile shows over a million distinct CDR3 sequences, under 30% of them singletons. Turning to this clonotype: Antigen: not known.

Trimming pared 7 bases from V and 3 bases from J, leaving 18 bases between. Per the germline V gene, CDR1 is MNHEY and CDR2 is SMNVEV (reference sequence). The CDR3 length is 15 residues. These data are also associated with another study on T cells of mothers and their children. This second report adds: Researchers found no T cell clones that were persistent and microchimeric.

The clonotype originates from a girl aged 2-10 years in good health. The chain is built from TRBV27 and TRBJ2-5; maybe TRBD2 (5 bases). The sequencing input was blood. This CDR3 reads CASTKLIGGEETQYF. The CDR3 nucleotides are TGTGCCAGCACCAAACTCATCGGAGGAGAAGAGACCCAGTACTTC.